This T cell receptor beta chain derives from a study of T-cell memory formation after mild COVID-19. Study context: TCR clusters largely stayed donor specific.

5'RACE with constant-segment primers yielded barcoded, UMI-tagged TCR alpha and TCR beta cDNA libraries. From the 5' RACE reads, TCRdb called clonotypes with MiXCR, one entry per CDR3 protein. The repertoire consists of some 300,000 distinct CDR3 sequences, with 20% to 25% occurring once and the leading ten covering 21%. A remark on this clonotype: The target antigen is unknown.

General study findings and limits: Clones from the second wave (peaking day 37) had unconfirmed SARS-CoV-2 specificity. Mainly in CM and EM were contracting CD4+ clones; CD8+ were in EMRA.

V lost 3 bases to trimming and J lost 2 bases, with 14 bases between them. The germline V gene encodes CDR1 SGHDT and CDR2 YYEEEE. The CDR3 extends over 15 amino acids. The source is a man between 18 and 29 years old who had mild COVID-19 (a few samples of this study predate the infection). Cell type and time point are not known. Sample: PBMCs or a T cell subset sorted from them (not recorded which). This sequence joins TRBV5-6 and TRBJ2-5; D is possibly TRBD2 (6 bases). Here the CDR3 DNA reads TGTGCCAGCAGCTCCCGGGACTGGGGACAAGAGACCCAGTACTTC. It encodes CASSSRDWGQETQYF.